The rows below give T cell receptor beta chains drawn from one sample of a study of control samples from healthy donors and cancer patients. The repertoire was sequenced with immunoSEQ multiplex PCR; TCRdb's copy has only in-frame clones and lacks some. The sample has 110,000 to 150,000 clones; around 85% are singletons. The sample comprised blood. These receptors were obtained from a woman in her twenties or thirties in good health. The CDR3 runs from the conserved cysteine through the conserved F or W. The D gene is left open where the match is weak. Not every row has a clone size; where given, it reads once, few, many or a size class.

size	V	J	D	DNA	CDR3
.	TRBV5-6	TRBJ1-1	TRBD1	TGTGCCAGCGGCCTTCACTCCGGGACAGGGGCGAGCGGTTCCGCTTTCTTT	CASGLHSGTGASGSAFF
.	TRBV5-5	TRBJ1-2	.	TGTGCCAGCAGCTTGGCCGTGGGAGGCCCCTATGGCTACACCTTC	CASSLAVGGPYGYTF
.	TRBV19	TRBJ1-1	.	TGTGCCAGTAGTATAACCCGACGGCGGAAGAACACTGAAGCTTTCTTT	CASSITRRRKNTEAFF
.	TRBV6-5	TRBJ2-7	.	TGTGCCAGCAGCACCGGGACACTCTACGAGCAGTACTTC	CASSTGTLYEQYF
.	TRBV21-1	TRBJ2-1	.	TGTGCCAGCACCAAGGTCTGGAGGGCGTCCAATGAGCAGTTCTTC	CASTKVWRASNEQFF
.	TRBV12-3/TRBV12-4	TRBJ2-2	.	TGTGCCAGCAGGGATTTCTACACCGGGGAGCTGTTTTTT	CASRDFYTGELFF
.	TRBV7-3	TRBJ1-2	.	TGTGCCAGCAGCGCATCAGGGGCCGGTTCTAACTATGGCTACACCTTC	CASSASGAGSNYGYTF
.	TRBV15	TRBJ2-5	TRBD1	TGTGCCACCAGCAGGGGACAGACCCTACGATCGGGGACCCAGTACTTC	CATSRGQTLRSGTQYF
.	TRBV19	TRBJ2-1	.	TGTGCCAGTGGGGGGGACACCGGTTCCAATGAGCAGTTCTTC	CASGGDTGSNEQFF
.	TRBV25-1	TRBJ2-7	.	TGTGCCAGCAGTGACGGGGGGCGCTACGAGCAGTACTTC	CASSDGGRYEQYF
.	TRBV29-1	TRBJ1-4	TRBD1	TGCAGCGCGCGGACAGGGGCGGGCGAAAAACTGTTTTTT	CSARTGAGEKLFF
.	TRBV27	TRBJ2-5	TRBD1	TGTGCCAGCAGTTCACAGGGGGTCCCTGAGACCCAGTACTTC	CASSSQGVPETQYF
.	TRBV19	TRBJ1-2	.	TGTGCCAGTACCTTGGACAGAACCTATGGCTACACCTTC	CASTLDRTYGYTF
.	TRBV5-6	TRBJ1-3	.	TGTGCCAGCAGCTTGAGAACACCTAGTGGAAACACCATATATTTT	CASSLRTPSGNTIYF
.	TRBV3-1/TRBV3-2	TRBJ2-3	.	TGTGCCAGCCTTGCAGGGGGGACAGATACGCAGTATTTT	CASLAGGTDTQYF
few	TRBV7-2	TRBJ1-1	.	TGTGCCAGCAGCTTAGTCAGGGCTCACACTGAAGCTTTCTTT	CASSLVRAHTEAFF
.	TRBV27	TRBJ1-3	.	TGTGCCAGCAGTATGGACAGATTCTCTGGAAACACCATATATTTT	CASSMDRFSGNTIYF
.	TRBV5-1	TRBJ1-1	TRBD1	TGCGCCAGCAGCTTCCGACAGGGGGCAGGAGACACTGAAGCTTTCTTT	CASSFRQGAGDTEAFF
.	TRBV5-1	TRBJ2-3	TRBD2	TGCGCCAGCAGCCCTGGACTAGCGGGAACAACAGATACGCAGTATTTT	CASSPGLAGTTDTQYF
.	TRBV28	TRBJ1-5	TRBD1	TGTGCCAGCAGTTTGGGACAGGGCTTTAGGCAGCCCCAGCATTTT	CASSLGQGFRQPQHF
.	TRBV13	TRBJ2-7	TRBD2	TGTGCCAGCAGCCCGGGACTAGCGGAGGCCTACGAGCAGTACTTC	CASSPGLAEAYEQYF
.	TRBV5-1	TRBJ2-2	.	TGCGCCAGCAGAAAGAACACCGGGGAGCTGTTTTTT	CASRKNTGELFF
.	TRBV5-6	TRBJ2-5	.	TGTGCCAGCACACTCCGACTGATGGGGGGAGAGACCCAGTACTTC	CASTLRLMGGETQYF